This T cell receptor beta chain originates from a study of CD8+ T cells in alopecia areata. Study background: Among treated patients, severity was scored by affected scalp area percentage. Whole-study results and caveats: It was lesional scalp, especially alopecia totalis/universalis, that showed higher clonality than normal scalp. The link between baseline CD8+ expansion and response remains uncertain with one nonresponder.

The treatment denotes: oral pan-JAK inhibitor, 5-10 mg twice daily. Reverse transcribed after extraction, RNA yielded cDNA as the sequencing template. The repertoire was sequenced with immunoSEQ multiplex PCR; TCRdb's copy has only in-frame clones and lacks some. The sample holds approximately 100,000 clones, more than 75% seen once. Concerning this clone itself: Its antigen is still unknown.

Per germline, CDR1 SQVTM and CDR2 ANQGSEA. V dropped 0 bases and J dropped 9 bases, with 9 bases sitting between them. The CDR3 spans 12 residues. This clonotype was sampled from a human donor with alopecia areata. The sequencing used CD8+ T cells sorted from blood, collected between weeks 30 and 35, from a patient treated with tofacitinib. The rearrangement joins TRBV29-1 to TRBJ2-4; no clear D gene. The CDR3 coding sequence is TGCAGCGTTGAAGATGCGACGGGCATTCAGTACTTC. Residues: CSVEDATGIQYF.